Sequencing of this T cell receptor (beta chain) was carried out in a study of regulatory T cells in long-lasting Graves disease. This clonotype was counted at least ten times. The antigen remains unidentified. V was shortened by 4 bases and J by 3 bases, with 12 bases between the two germline ends. Per the germline V gene, CDR1 is DFQATT and CDR2 is SNEGSKA (reference sequence). This CDR3 comprises 13 residues. With iRepertoire HTBI primers and Arm-PCR of CDR3 regions, TCR beta libraries were built. TCRdb reprocessed the multiplex PCR reads via MiXCR and lists one record per CDR3 protein. Of about 430,000 distinct CDR3 sequences in the sample, roughly a fifth were seen once. Time point: persistent/refractory GD, antithyroid drugs over 5 years with positive TRAb. Following extraction of RNA from PBMCs, that RNA was used to make the TCR library. About 10 milliliters of peripheral blood were taken and placed in EDTA tubes.

Notes on the study in general: Persistent disease exhibited a predilection for TRBV28, TRBJ1-2 and TRBJ2-5.

Sequencing was performed on peripheral blood mononuclear cells (PBMCs), taken when the disease was refractory, from a patient treated with antithyroid drugs. V gene TRBV20-1 combines with J gene TRBJ1-1; D ambiguous. The clonotype originates from a female donor with Graves disease. The CDR3 DNA reads TGCAGTGCTAACAGAATGAAAGACACTGAAGCTTTCTTT. Amino acid sequence: CSANRMKDTEAFF.